The subject of this entry is one T cell receptor beta chain. The table came from immunoSEQ multiplex PCR; TCRdb's copy has only in-frame clones and leaves some out. This sample has around 95,000 clones, with 92% found just once. The sample originates from a study of T cell changes during pregnancy in multiple sclerosis. The sequence was collected from a female donor in good health, enrolled as a control in a pregnancy study. The sample was peripheral blood, taken after pregnancy.

The CDR3 reads CACIRGPTSGFDQGYNEQFF. CDR3 nucleotides: TGTGCCTGCATCAGGGGTCCGACTAGCGGGTTCGACCAGGGTTACAATGAGCAGTTCTTC. The J gene is TRBJ2-1, the V gene TRBV30, with TRBD2 identical over 10 bases. Per germline, CDR1 GTSNPN and CDR2 SVGIG (reference sequence). The ends lost 6 bases at V and 4 bases at J; junction bases unmatched: 24. This CDR3 spans 20 amino acids.